This T cell receptor (beta chain) was identified during a study of identical twins. TCRdb reprocessed the 5' RACE reads with MiXCR, giving one entry per CDR3 protein. The repertoire holds 1.5 million to 2 million distinct CDR3 sequences, with 32% as singletons. Sample: cord blood. The TCR sequence derives from a newborn girl in good health.

The CDR3 region is CSAWTGALYGYTF. The CDR3 DNA reads as TGCAGCGCCTGGACAGGGGCCCTTTATGGCTACACCTTC. The chain joins TRBV29-1 to TRBJ1-2; the match to TRBD1 covers 9 bases. The V segment lost 7 bases and the J segment 5 bases; nucleotides outside the gene matches: 8. Germline assignment: CDR1 SQVTM and CDR2 ANQGSEA. This CDR3 is 13 amino acids long. The whole variable domain, filled in from reference TRBV29-1 and TRBJ1-2, reads SAVISQKPSRDICQRGTSLTIQCQVDSQVTMMFWYRQQPGQSLTLIATANQGSEATYESGFVIDKFPISRPNLTFSTLTVSNMSPEDSSIYLCSAWTGALYGYTFGSGTRLTVV.